A single sample gave rise to the 7 T cell receptor beta chains below, sequenced in a study of blood T cell repertoires in COVID-19. Data came from immunoSEQ multiplex PCR; TCRdb stores just in-frame clones and leaves some out. The sample includes about 80,000 clones, around 76% seen only once; the top ten take approximately 15%. Source material: peripheral blood. The source is a human donor in a cohort sampled during active COVID-19.

The V call is TRBV24-1, the J call TRBJ2-3; D is unclear. The CDR3 has 15 residues. Looked up from germline, CDR1 is KGHDR and CDR2 is SFDVKD. Trimming took 5 bases from V and 0 from J, leaving 11 bases between them. The CDR3 loop reads CATSAPGQSTDTQYF. The CDR3 DNA sequence: TGTGCCACCAGTGCCCCTGGTCAGAGCACAGATACGCAGTATTTT.

This clone was observed a few times. The chain is built from TRBV6-6 and TRBJ1-5, with 12 bases identical to TRBD1. J lost 6 bases, V lost 5 bases, and 5 bases had no gene match. The CDR3 totals 15 residues. Germline V gives CDR1 MNHNY, CDR2 SVGAGI (reference sequence). The CDR3, as DNA: TGTGCCAGCAGTCGGGGACAGGGGGCCGGTCAGCCCCAGCATTTT. It specifies CASSRGQGAGQPQHF.

This clone has only one observation. This chain joins TRBV5-4 and TRBJ2-4; 10 bases match TRBD1. The J segment lost 1 base and the V segment lost 4 bases, leaving 5 bases of the junction unmatched. CDR1 and CDR2 (germline): SGHNT, YYREEE (reference sequence). The CDR3 has 16 amino acids. CDR3 region: CASSPGQGTAKNIQYF. The CDR3 DNA follows: TGTGCCAGCAGCCCGGGACAGGGGACGGCCAAAAACATTCAGTACTTC.

The CDR3 reads CACRDRGYVGYTF. For the CDR3, the DNA is TGTGCCTGTCGGGACAGGGGGTACGTTGGCTACACCTTC. This chain connects TRBV19 to TRBJ1-2; 11 nucleotides line up with TRBD1. After removal of 11 bases from V and 7 bases from J, the junction contained 9 bases not matched to a gene. Germline loops: CDR1 LNHDA, CDR2 SQIVND (reference sequence). The CDR3 is made up of 13 amino acids.

This clone was observed a handful of times. The V call is TRBV19, the J call TRBJ2-7, with a tentative D call TRBD2 (5 bases). The CDR3 has 13 residues. V dropped 6 bases and J dropped 3 bases, with 12 bases sitting between them. Germline values: CDR1 LNHDA, CDR2 SQIVND (reference sequence). The CDR3 bases are TGTGCCAGTAGCGTCGGACTCGACTACGAGCAGTACGTC. Its protein product is CASSVGLDYEQYV.

The J gene is TRBJ2-3, the V gene TRBV19; TRBD2 is a possible D gene (6 bases). With 4 bases removed from V and 1 base from J, the gap between germline ends came to 12 bases. The CDR3 sequence is 15 residues long. The germline V gene encodes CDR1 LNHDA and CDR2 SQIVND (reference sequence). The CDR3: CASSTRGFGTDTQYF. For the CDR3, the DNA is TGTGCCAGTAGTACGCGGGGATTCGGCACAGATACGCAGTATTTT.

The chain joins TRBV19 to TRBJ2-3; D perhaps matches TRBD2 (5 bases). Germline V CDR1 and CDR2: LNHDA, SQIVND (reference sequence). This CDR3 has 15 residues. V was pared by 7 bases and J by 4 bases, with 18 bases between. The CDR3 nucleotides are TGTGCCAGTACTCCCGCCGGGATGAGCGCAGATACGCAGTATTTT. Its protein product is CASTPAGMSADTQYF.